This T cell receptor (beta chain) was recovered during a study of vaccination effects on CD4 cells after COVID-19 (dated by TCRdb to 2021 to 2024). Broadly, across the study: To identify antigen-specific CD4+ T cell clonotypes by their expansion, the ViraFEST assay first stimulated PBMC with viral peptide pools and then applied TCR sequencing. Post-vaccine samples across the study were collected a median of 72 days after the second dose, with a range of 14 to 241. Cultures from other donors in the study were sequenced with the Oncomine TCR Beta short-read assay on an Illumina iSeq 100. Altogether, 10 COVID-19 convalescent patients and a handful of SARS-CoV-2-naive healthy vaccine recipients made up the full study. A few million PBMC per well were cultured with around 10 ug/ml peptides in IMDM containing approximately 4.7% human AB serum, approximately 9.1 IU/ml IL-2 and gentamicin. The study compared SARS-CoV-2 spike-specific CD4+ TCR repertoires before and after mRNA vaccination in COVID-19 convalescent patients and infection-naive vaccine recipients. Broad study findings and their caveats: Limitations of the study were the small number of convalescent patients and the absence of early post-infection timepoints. At late post-vaccination timepoints, both infection-induced and vaccine-induced clones showed marked clonal contraction, consistent with waning T cell responses. In healthy vaccine recipients, vaccine-induced clones were almost all SARS-CoV-2 mono-reactive, with only 1 of 255 cross-reactive with common cold coronaviruses.

Libraries were constructed by the immunoSEQ multiplex PCR assay. DNA from the cultured, isolated CD4+ T cells was subjected to TCR beta CDR3 sequencing. The authors processed their data as follows. Non-productive TCR sequences were discarded, and reads were trimmed to the CDR3 region, with only CDR3s of 7 or more amino acids retained. Antigen-specific clonotypes were identified with the MANAFEST web app by comparing expansion in peptide wells against reference cultures. Positive clones required FDR<0.05 expansion versus reference and all other wells, odds ratio above 5, and frequency above 0.1% in two replicate wells. Cross-reactive clonotypes were defined as significantly expanded in SARS-CoV-2 spike wells and in at least one common cold coronavirus spike condition. CDR3 similarity was assessed by Levenshtein distance with the stringdist R package, and unrooted trees were built with ape in R 3.6.1. Entries here come from immuneACCESS through TCRdb and include only in-frame sequences with V and J called. Some clones fail to appear in such tables; in the studies checked, an unresolved V gene covers under half of the shortfall, and the cause of the remainder is unknown. That table furnishes V, J and clone size, whereas the DNA furnished D and trimming. The sample includes fewer than 75,000 clones, with 78% observed a single time. The top ten hold around 4% of the sample.

After about 10 days of culture, CD4+ T cells were isolated with the EasySep CD4+ T cell isolation kit. Each participant got two doses of an mRNA SARS-CoV-2 vaccine, either BNT162b2 or mRNA-1273. None of the healthy vaccine recipients had a prior SARS-CoV-2 infection, which was confirmed by nucleocapsid antibody tests that came back negative both before and after vaccination. On days 3 and 7, half of the culture medium was replaced with fresh IL-2-containing medium. Unless otherwise noted, each peptide stimulation condition was cultured in triplicate wells. Using Ficoll-Paque Plus gradient centrifugation, PBMC were separated from whole blood and then either used fresh or cryopreserved at -140C. The QIAamp micro DNA kit was used to extract genomic DNA from the cultured CD4+ T cells. To note about this clone: Its recognized antigen is unknown. It has no much larger one-base neighbor in the sample; base qualities were not kept.

Looking up the germline V gene yields CDR1 ENHRY and CDR2 SYGVKD. Including cysteine and phenylalanine, the CDR3 has 17 amino acids. Only the CDR3 region is kept as DNA, spanning 51 bases read in frame from base 1. Between the V and J ends, shortened by 2 bases and 5 bases respectively, the junction contains 19 bases. This sequence originates from a human donor who received a COVID-19 vaccine. Sequenced material: CD4+ T cells from PBMCs cultured without peptide, taken after COVID-19 vaccination. The chain was built from TRBV10-3 and TRBJ2-1; the D region possibly corresponds to TRBD2 (6 bases align). This receptor carries the CDR3 CAISERILASGHNEQFF. In nucleotide form, the sequence is TGTGCCATCAGTGAGCGGATACTAGCATCGGGGCACAATGAGCAGTTCTTC.